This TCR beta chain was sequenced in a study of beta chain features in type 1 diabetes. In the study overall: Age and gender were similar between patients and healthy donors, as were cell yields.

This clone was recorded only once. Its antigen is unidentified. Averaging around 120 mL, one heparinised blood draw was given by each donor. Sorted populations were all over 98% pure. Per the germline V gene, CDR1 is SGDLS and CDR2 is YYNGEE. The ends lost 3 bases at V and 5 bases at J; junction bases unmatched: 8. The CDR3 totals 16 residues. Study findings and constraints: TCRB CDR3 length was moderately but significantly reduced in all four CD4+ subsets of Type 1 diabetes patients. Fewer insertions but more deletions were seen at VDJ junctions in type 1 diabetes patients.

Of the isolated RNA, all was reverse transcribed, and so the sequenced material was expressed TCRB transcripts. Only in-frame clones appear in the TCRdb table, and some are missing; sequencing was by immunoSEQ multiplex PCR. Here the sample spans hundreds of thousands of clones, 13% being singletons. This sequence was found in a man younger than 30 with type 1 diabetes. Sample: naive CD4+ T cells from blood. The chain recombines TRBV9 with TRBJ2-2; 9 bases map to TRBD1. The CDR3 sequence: CASSAKGQGLTGELFF. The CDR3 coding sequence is TGTGCCAGCAGCGCGAAGGGACAGGGTCTAACCGGGGAGCTGTTTTTT. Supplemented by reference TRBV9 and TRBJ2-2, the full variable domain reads DSGVTQTPKHLITATGQRVTLRCSPRSGDLSVYWYQQSLDQGLQFLIQYYNGEERAKGNILERFSAQQFPDLHSELNLSSLELGDSALYFCASSAKGQGLTGELFFGEGSRLTVL.